The present entry profiles one T cell receptor beta chain with its context. With V trimmed by 3 bases and J by 2 bases, 3 bases remained unmatched. Germline CDR1 SNHLY, CDR2 FYNNEI. The CDR3 is made up of 16 amino acids. The data belong to a study of T cell changes during pregnancy in multiple sclerosis. Profiling relied on immunoSEQ multiplex PCR, and the TCRdb table lists in-frame clones only, not all of them. The repertoire holds about 51,000 clones, with around 94% as singletons. The source material was CD4+ T cells from peripheral blood mononuclear cells, sampled in the third trimester of pregnancy. This chain uses TRBV2 with TRBJ2-1, with 11 nucleotides matching TRBD2. This TCR derives from a female donor with multiple sclerosis, enrolled in a pregnancy study. The DNA of the CDR3 is TGTGCCAGCAGTGAGATAGCGGGAGGGCCCTACAATGAGCAGTTCTTC. It yields the protein CASSEIAGGPYNEQFF.